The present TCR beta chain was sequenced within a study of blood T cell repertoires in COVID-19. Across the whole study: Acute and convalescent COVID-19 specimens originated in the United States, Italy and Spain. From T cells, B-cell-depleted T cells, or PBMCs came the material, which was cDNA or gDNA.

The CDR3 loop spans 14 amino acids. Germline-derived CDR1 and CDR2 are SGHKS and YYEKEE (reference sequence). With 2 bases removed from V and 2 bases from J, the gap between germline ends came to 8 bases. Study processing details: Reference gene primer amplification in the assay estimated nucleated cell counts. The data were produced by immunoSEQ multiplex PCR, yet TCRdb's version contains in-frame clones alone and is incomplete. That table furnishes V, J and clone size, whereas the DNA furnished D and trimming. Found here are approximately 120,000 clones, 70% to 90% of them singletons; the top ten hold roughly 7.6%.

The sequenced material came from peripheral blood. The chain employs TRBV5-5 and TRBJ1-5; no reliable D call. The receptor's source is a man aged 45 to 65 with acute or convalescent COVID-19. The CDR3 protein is CASSLGGGNQPQHF. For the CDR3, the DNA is TGTGCCAGCAGCTTAGGCGGAGGCAATCAGCCCCAGCATTTT.